The 5 T cell receptor beta chains reported below all come from one sample, sequenced in a study of shared clonotypes between healthy human individuals. Using immunoSEQ multiplex PCR, the repertoire was profiled, and TCRdb retains in-frame clones only, with some absent. There are approximately 1.5 million clones in the sample; approximately 98% occur only once, and roughly 0.45% lies in the top ten. Sequenced sample: naive CD4+ T cells sorted from blood. Stated subset: CD45RA+ positively selected. All receptors derive from a man aged 25-45 years in good health.

The chain combines TRBV18 with TRBJ2-7; 11 nucleotides match TRBD2. V lost 6 bases and J lost 6; bases outside the gene matches: 7. CDR1 is KGHSH, CDR2 LQKENI, per germline. The CDR3 is 14 amino acids. The CDR3 here is CASSPGLAGREQYF. CDR3 bases: TGTGCCAGCTCCCCAGGACTAGCGGGCCGCGAGCAGTACTTC. Based on the CDR3 plus reference TRBV18 and TRBJ2-7, the full variable domain is NAGVMQNPRHLVRRRGQEARLRCSPMKGHSHVYWYRQLPEEGLKFMVYLQKENIIDESGMPKERFSAEFPKEGPSILRIQQVVRGDSAAYFCASSPGLAGREQYFGPGTRLTVT.

This chain uses TRBV5-1 with TRBJ1-5; TRBD1 matches 8 bases. V shed 4 bases and J 11 bases; nucleotides not matched to a gene: 11. The CDR3 consists of 14 residues. Germline V gene sequence: CDR1 SGHRS, CDR2 YFSETQ. The CDR3 DNA sequence: TGCGCCAGCAGCACAACAGGGGGAGAAGGGGCCCAGCATTTT. As protein: CASSTTGGEGAQHF. The variable domain in full, with the rest retrieved from reference TRBV5-1 and TRBJ1-5, is KAGVTQTPRYLIKTRGQQVTLSCSPISGHRSVSWYQQTPGQGLQFLFEYFSETQRNKGNFPGRFSGRQFSNSRSEMNVSTLELGDSALYLCASSTTGGEGAQHFGDGTRLSIL.

This sequence joins TRBV5-1 and TRBJ1-2; TRBD1 is a possible D gene (5 bases). CDR1 SGHRS and CDR2 YFSETQ come from the germline V gene. The CDR3 has 13 residues. V was clipped by 2 bases and J by 13 bases, with 18 bases between them. The CDR3 is CASSFGQGEGPTF. CDR3 nucleotides: TGCGCCAGCAGCTTTGGCCAGGGAGAGGGGCCCACCTTC. Based on the CDR3 plus reference TRBV5-1 and TRBJ1-2, the full variable domain is KAGVTQTPRYLIKTRGQQVTLSCSPISGHRSVSWYQQTPGQGLQFLFEYFSETQRNKGNFPGRFSGRQFSNSRSEMNVSTLELGDSALYLCASSFGQGEGPTFGSGTRLTVV.

This clone came up once. The chain carries TRBV11-2 and TRBJ2-3; 7 bases are a match to TRBD1. The ends lost 6 bases at V and 3 bases at J; junction bases unmatched: 9. CDR1 is SGHAT, CDR2 FQNNGV, per germline. This CDR3 spans 15 amino acids. This CDR3 reads CASSPRDRRTDTQYF. In DNA form, the CDR3 reads TGTGCCAGCAGTCCCCGGGACAGACGGACAGATACGCAGTATTTT.

This chain uses TRBV5-4 with TRBJ1-1; tentatively, D is TRBD1 (5 bases). V was pared by 0 bases and J by 11 bases, with 14 bases between. Looked up from germline, CDR1 is SGHNT and CDR2 is YYREEE (reference sequence). This CDR3 comprises 13 residues. This chain's CDR3 is CASSLVATKGAFF. Written as DNA, the CDR3 is TGTGCCAGCAGCTTGGTGGCAACCAAGGGGGCTTTCTTT.